This TCR beta chain was recorded in a study of human T cells and chemical hapten exposure. The CDR3 is made up of 15 amino acids. Germline V gene sequence: CDR1 MNHNS, CDR2 SASEGT. V lost 3 bases and J lost 7, with 16 bases in between. One entry per CDR3 protein, called by TCRdb with MiXCR from the RACE reads. The table shows roughly 69,000 distinct CDR3 sequences, with roughly 11% occurring only once. This clonotype has more than one count but fewer than ten. The time point here: patch test 3, about 24 weeks after DPC sensitization. Treatment noted: therapeutic diphenylcyclopropenone sensitization with weekly scalp DPC.

This receptor was identified in a woman in her twenties or thirties with alopecia areata. Some clones in this sample may be carry-over from other donors' samples. The chain has TRBV6-1 and TRBJ1-5, with D possibly matching TRBD1 (5 bases). The specimen comprised whole blood, sampled in connection with sensitization to the hapten diphenylcyclopropenone (DPC). The CDR3 sequence: CASSESDSPGQPQHF. The CDR3 nucleotides are TGTGCCAGCAGTGAGTCAGACAGCCCCGGACAGCCCCAGCATTTT.